This T cell receptor beta chain emerged from a study of T cell repertoires in cytomegalovirus infection. Study-wide context: A matching HLA type, together with CMV infection, was signaled by public TCR beta signatures. Regarding the study as a whole: Across the ex vivo response, the dominant clonotypes were HLA-C-restricted CMV-specific TCR beta clonotypes.

TCRdb used MiXCR to reprocess the reads, holding one entry per CDR3 protein. The table has 150,000 to 200,000 distinct CDR3 sequences, less than 9.5% seen once. This CDR3 is built from 14 residues. CDR1 and CDR2 from the germline V gene are SGHDN and FVKESK. With regard to this clonotype: The antigen is unknown. At one of its ends the junction is not consistent with the germline gene, which may arise from a read error.

The sample was PBMCs. The TCR was taken from a human donor in good health (CMV status not recorded). Some clones in this sample may be carry-over from other donors' samples. The chain combines TRBV14 with TRBJ1-1; D remains unclear. CDR3 sequence (DNA): TGTGCCAGCAGCCAAGAGGTCAGGAACGCTGAAGCTTTCTTT. Its translation is CASSQEVRNAEAFF. Using reference TRBV14 and TRBJ1-1 for the parts outside the CDR3, the full variable domain is EAGVTQFPSHSVIEKGQTVTLRCDPISGHDNLYWYRRVMGKEIKFLLHFVKESKQDESGMPNNRFLAERTGGTYSTLKVQPAELEDSGVYFCASSQEVRNAEAFFGQGTRLTVV.